This T cell receptor beta chain is from a study of T cells in Graves' hyperthyroidism and ophthalmopathy. RNA transcripts gave rise to amplified TCR beta CDR3 regions. During a first-round RT-PCR of the TCR CDR3, the HTBI primer set was used. TCRdb itself ran the multiplex PCR reads through MiXCR, one entry per CDR3 protein. Of over 400,000 distinct CDR3 sequences listed, roughly 14% are singletons. The CDR3 length is 19 residues. After removal of 7 bases from V and 4 bases from J, the junction contained 18 bases not matched to a gene. CDR1 and CDR2 from the germline V gene are MDHEN and SYDVKM. V and J are TRBV28 and TRBJ2-2; 10 nucleotides match TRBD1. The receptor comes from a man between 18 and 35 years old with Graves' ophthalmopathy. Material for sequencing was blood. The CDR3 bases are TGTGCCAGCATAAGCCTTCGGACAGGGGGTATCGTCCTCACCGGGGAGCTGTTTTTT. As protein: CASISLRTGGIVLTGELFF. The full variable domain, completed using reference TRBV28 and TRBJ2-2, is DVKVTQSSRYLVKRTGEKVFLECVQDMDHENMFWYRQDPGLGLRLIYFSYDVKMKEKGDIPEGYSVSREKKERFSLILESASTNQTSMYLCASISLRTGGIVLTGELFFGEGSRLTVL.